The clone carrying this TCR beta chain has just a few counts. V lost 7 bases and J lost 7, with 19 bases in between. From germline, CDR1 is SQVTM and CDR2 ANQGSEA. This CDR3 comprises 13 residues. TCRdb's copy holds only in-frame clones and misses some; the assay was immunoSEQ multiplex PCR. The sample shows some 170,000 clones, about 87% of them seen only once. These data come from a study of cytomegalovirus exposure and HLA in healthy donors. Sequencing used PBMCs. The V gene is TRBV29-1, the J gene TRBJ1-2; D might be TRBD1 (6 bases). This receptor was identified in a woman under 40 in good health and CMV-seronegative. DNA of the CDR3: TGCAGCGGAGCGTTAGTTCGGGGGGCTGGCTACACCTTC. Translation gives CSGALVRGAGYTF.